This TCR beta chain was observed in a study of T cells in Graves' hyperthyroidism and ophthalmopathy. Notes on the study in general: Most clonotypes expanded in the thyroid (above 0.001) were also present in blood. Patients with ophthalmopathy were separated from those with stable hyperthyroidism by a 13 V-J model.

Germline V gives CDR1 LNHNV, CDR2 YYDKDF (reference sequence). The junction had 13 bases not matched to a gene; V was cut back by 3 bases and J by 7 bases. The CDR3 totals 17 residues. Amplification yielded TCR beta CDR3 regions, with RNA transcripts as the source. An initial round of RT-PCR targeting the TCR CDR3 relied on the HTBI primer set. TCRdb analysed the multiplex PCR reads with MiXCR anew, one entry per CDR3 protein. The repertoire holds fewer than 400,000 distinct CDR3 sequences, with roughly 17% as singletons. This clonotype has more than one count but fewer than ten. The target antigen is unknown.

The receptor comes from a man aged 25 to 40 with Graves' hyperthyroidism. Sequencing was done on a sample of blood. This sequence joins TRBV15 and TRBJ2-1; 9 bases are shared with TRBD2. CDR3 in amino acids: CATSRERAGGPRNEQFF. CDR3 bases: TGTGCCACCAGCAGGGAAAGGGCGGGAGGGCCGAGGAATGAGCAGTTCTTC.